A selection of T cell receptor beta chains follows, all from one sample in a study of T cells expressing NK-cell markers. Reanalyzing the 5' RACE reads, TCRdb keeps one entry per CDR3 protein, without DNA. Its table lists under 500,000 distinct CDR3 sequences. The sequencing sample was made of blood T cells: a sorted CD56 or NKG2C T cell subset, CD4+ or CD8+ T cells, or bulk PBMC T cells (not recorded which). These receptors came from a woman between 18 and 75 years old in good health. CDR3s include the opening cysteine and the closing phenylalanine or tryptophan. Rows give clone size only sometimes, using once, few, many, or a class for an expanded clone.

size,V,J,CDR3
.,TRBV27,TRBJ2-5,CASSFQVGETQYF
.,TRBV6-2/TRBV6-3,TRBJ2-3,CASTKAYSTDTQYF
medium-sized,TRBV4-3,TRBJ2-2,CASSQGDGELFF
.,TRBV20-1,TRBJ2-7,CSASDNYEQYF
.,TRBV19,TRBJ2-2,CASGRGANPPWLFF
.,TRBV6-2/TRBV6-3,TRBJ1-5,CASHPPDQPQHF
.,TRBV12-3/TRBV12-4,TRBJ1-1,CASSLGGQASTEAFF
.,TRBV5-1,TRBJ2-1,CASSLLGANEQFF
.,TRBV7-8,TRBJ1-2,CASSVDRGGYTF
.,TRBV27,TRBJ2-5,CASSLSRGVETQYF
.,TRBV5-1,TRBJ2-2,CASSLVAGGEMFF
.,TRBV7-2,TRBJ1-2,CASVTYRGSMGYTF
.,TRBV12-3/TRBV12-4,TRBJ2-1,CASRGLTEYNEQFF
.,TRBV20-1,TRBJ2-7,CSASQGAEQYF
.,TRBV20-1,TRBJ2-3,CSTRPSGGKGEQYF
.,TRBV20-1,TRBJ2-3,CSARDWAGAADTQYF
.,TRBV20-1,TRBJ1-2,CSARVANRGENYGYTF